One sample yielded the 26 T cell receptor beta chains listed below, sequenced in a study of control samples from healthy donors and cancer patients. Produced via immunoSEQ multiplex PCR; TCRdb's table is partial and in-frame only. The sample records 120,000 or so clones, under 95% being singletons. Specimen: PBMCs. These receptors all come from a man between 50 and 59 years old with head and neck cancer.

The chain uses TRBV15 and TRBJ1-5, with D perhaps TRBD1 (5 bases). CDR1 and CDR2 (germline): LNHNV, YYDKDF (reference sequence). The CDR3 consists of 13 residues. V lost 0 bases and J lost 7, with 7 bases in between. The CDR3 loop is CATSRDREQPQHF. The CDR3 nucleotides read TGTGCCACCAGCAGAGACAGGGAACAGCCCCAGCATTTT.

There are a few counts of this clone. The sample contains more than one DNA sequence encoding this CDR3. DNA for the CDR3: TGTGCCAGCAGTAGTAACACCGGGGAGCTGTTTTTT. This sequence encodes CASSSNTGELFF. The chain carries TRBV6-6 and TRBJ2-2; no reliable D call. This CDR3 spans 12 amino acids. Germline loops: CDR1 MNHNY, CDR2 SVGAGI (reference sequence). The germline V and J ends were trimmed by 5 bases and 2 bases, with 3 bases remaining between them.

CDR3 region: CASSLETRLGTANSGNTIYF. Written as DNA, the CDR3 is TGCGCCAGCAGCTTGGAAACCCGGCTAGGGACAGCAAACTCTGGAAACACCATATATTTT. The chain uses TRBV5-1 and TRBJ1-3; 7 bases are a match to TRBD1. This CDR3 is 20 amino acids long. Looked up from germline, CDR1 is SGHRS and CDR2 is YFSETQ. V lost 0 bases and J lost 0; bases outside the gene matches: 15.

The rearrangement uses TRBV28 and TRBJ1-5; D is undetermined. This CDR3 comprises 16 residues. Trimming cost V 5 bases and J 1 base, with 15 bases left between them. CDR1 and CDR2 from the germline V gene are MDHEN and SYDVKM. The CDR3 DNA reads TGTGCCAGCAGTGTTCCGACCTCGAGAAGCAATCAGCCCCAGCATTTT. It codes for CASSVPTSRSNQPQHF.

As DNA, the CDR3 is TGTGCCAGCAGCCGCTCACAGGGGGCCCCTACAGATACGCAGTATTTT. Protein product: CASSRSQGAPTDTQYF. The chain employs TRBV14 and TRBJ2-3; 9 nucleotides match TRBD1. The germline gives CDR1 SGHDN, CDR2 FVKESK. The J segment lost 3 bases and the V segment lost 4 bases, leaving 8 bases of the junction unmatched. The CDR3 runs to 16 residues. Full variable domain (rest looked up from reference TRBV14 and TRBJ2-3): EAGVTQFPSHSVIEKGQTVTLRCDPISGHDNLYWYRRVMGKEIKFLLHFVKESKQDESGMPNNRFLAERTGGTYSTLKVQPAELEDSGVYFCASSRSQGAPTDTQYFGPGTRLTVL.

The chain is built from TRBV27 and TRBJ1-1; TRBD1 is a possible D gene (6 bases). The CDR3 runs 14 residues. Germline CDR1 MNHEY, CDR2 SMNVEV (reference sequence). Trimming stripped 5 bases from V and 8 bases from J, with 18 bases between. The CDR3 spells CASSPQGRLREAFF. The CDR3 bases are TGTGCCAGCAGTCCACAGGGAAGACTTCGAGAAGCTTTCTTT.

This chain connects TRBV5-4 to TRBJ1-1; D is undetermined. This CDR3 comprises 11 residues. The V gene's germline CDR1 is SGHNT and CDR2 YYREEE (reference sequence). Trimming took 3 bases from V and 7 from J, leaving 7 bases between them. The CDR3 loop is CASSWGGEAFF. CDR3 sequence (DNA): TGTGCCAGCAGCTGGGGTGGTGAAGCTTTCTTT.

In the case of this clone: Other DNA sequences from this sample encode an identical CDR3 as well. This chain's CDR3 is CASSYPETQYF. The CDR3 DNA sequence: TGTGCCAGCAGTTATCCGGAGACCCAGTACTTC. The rearrangement uses TRBV6-2 or TRBV6-3 and TRBJ2-5; D is undetermined. This CDR3 contains 11 residues. CDR1 and CDR2 from the germline V gene are MNHEY and SVGEGT. V was shortened by 3 bases and J by 5 bases, with 4 bases between the two germline ends.

This clone was counted a single time. Distinct nucleotide sequences in the sample also encode this CDR3. This chain links TRBV5-1 with TRBJ2-1, with TRBD2 matching 7 bases. This CDR3 is 15 amino acids long. Per the germline V gene, CDR1 is SGHRS and CDR2 is YFSETQ. V was clipped by 3 bases and J by 1 base; unmatched bases: 4. CDR3 sequence: CASSSSGESYNEQFF. The CDR3 DNA is TGCGCCAGCAGCTCCAGCGGGGAATCCTACAATGAGCAGTTCTTC.

This rearrangement joins TRBV24-1 to TRBJ1-2; 8 nucleotides line up with TRBD1. The germline V gene encodes CDR1 KGHDR and CDR2 SFDVKD. Losses at the gene ends were 7 bases for V and 3 bases for J; bases not matched to a gene: 9. This CDR3 spans 15 amino acids. The CDR3 is CATSQGAGMDYGYTF. DNA for the CDR3: TGTGCCACCAGCCAGGGGGCAGGGATGGACTATGGCTACACCTTC.

V is TRBV11-2 and J is TRBJ2-7; no clear D gene. V lost 0 bases and J 5 bases, leaving 14 bases between the germline ends. The CDR3 runs 15 residues. Germline-derived CDR1 and CDR2 are SGHAT and FQNNGV. The CDR3 nucleotides are TGTGCCAGCAGCTTAGAGAGCCGCGGAGTGGACGAGCAGTACTTC. Amino acids: CASSLESRGVDEQYF.

This chain uses TRBV21-1 with TRBJ1-1; the table's D call, TRBD1, has no DNA check behind it. TRBV21-1 is a recognized pseudogene. The CDR3 sequence is 16 residues long. As DNA, the CDR3 is TGTGCCAGCAACCTCCAGGTTGCGATCATGAACACTGAAGCTTTCTTT. Residues: CASNLQVAIMNTEAFF.

This clone was seen once. CDR3 amino acids: CASSFQGLSGANVLTF. The CDR3 region has the DNA TGCGCCAGCAGCTTTCAGGGCCTCTCTGGGGCCAACGTCCTGACTTTC. This chain uses TRBV5-1 with TRBJ2-6; D is possibly TRBD1 (5 bases). V was shortened by 2 bases and J by 0 bases, with 9 bases between the two germline ends. The CDR3 totals 16 residues. Germline V gene lookup returns CDR1 SGHRS and CDR2 YFSETQ.

The chain joins TRBV19 to TRBJ1-2, with a tentative D call TRBD1 (5 bases). Trimming took off 8 bases at V and 8 bases at J, with 24 bases between the two ends. Germline loops: CDR1 LNHDA, CDR2 SQIVND (reference sequence). The CDR3 totals 15 residues. The CDR3 bases are TGTGCCAGTCGTTTAGGGTGGGGGACCACCAACGGCTACACCTTC. It encodes CASRLGWGTTNGYTF.

The V call is TRBV27, the J call TRBJ2-5; D gene uncertain. V shed 4 bases and J shed 5 bases, with 8 bases lying between them. CDR1 MNHEY and CDR2 SMNVEV come from the germline V gene (reference sequence). The CDR3 is 12 residues long. CDR3 coding DNA: TGTGCCAGCAGTTCACAAGGCGAGACCCAGTACTTC. It is translated as CASSSQGETQYF.

J is TRBJ1-1 and V is TRBV7-2; the D is unclear. This CDR3 comprises 13 residues. CDR1 and CDR2 from the germline V gene are SGHTA and FQGNSA. The ends were cut back, 2 bases at V and 7 bases at J, with 11 bases in the middle. The CDR3: CASSLISGSEAFF. CDR3 coding DNA: TGTGCCAGCAGCTTAATTTCGGGCAGTGAAGCTTTCTTT.

This chain joins TRBV6-5 and TRBJ1-1, with 8 bases identical to TRBD1. This CDR3 has 15 amino acids. With 6 bases clipped from V and 1 base from J, the junction kept 7 bases outside the gene matches. Per the germline V gene, CDR1 is MNHEY and CDR2 is SVGAGI. CDR3 sequence (DNA): TGTGCCAGCAGCCTCGACAGGGGCGGGAACACTGAAGCTTTCTTT. Translation: CASSLDRGGNTEAFF.

About this clone itself: Germline and junction disagree at one end, which may indicate a read error. The gene calls are TRBV5-6 and TRBJ2-7; 7 bases are shared with TRBD1. CDR3 length: 13 amino acids. Looked up from germline, CDR1 is SGHDT and CDR2 is YYEEEE. The CDR3 loop is CASSFFDRETTAF. DNA for the CDR3: TGTGCCAGCAGCTTCTTCGACAGGGAAACAACCGCCTTC.

The J gene is TRBJ1-2, the V gene TRBV6-6; 8 bases match TRBD1. The V segment lost 7 bases and the J segment 6 bases; nucleotides outside the gene matches: 13. The CDR3 length is 15 residues. Germline-derived CDR1 and CDR2 are MNHNY and SVGAGI (reference sequence). CDR3 in amino acids: CASTLRDRRENGYTF. The CDR3 DNA reads TGTGCCAGCACTTTGCGGGACAGGAGGGAGAATGGCTACACCTTC.

The V call is TRBV5-5, the J call TRBJ1-1, with 7 bases lining up with TRBD1. With V trimmed by 4 bases and J by 6 bases, 12 bases remained unmatched. The CDR3 length is 15 residues. From germline, CDR1 is SGHKS and CDR2 YYEKEE (reference sequence). The DNA of the CDR3 is TGTGCCAGCAGCCCGACAGGGACCCTCTCCTCTGAAGCTTTCTTT. Translation gives CASSPTGTLSSEAFF.

With respect to this clone: Relative to the germline gene, one junction end is altered; a read error may explain this. The chain carries TRBV7-4 and TRBJ1-1; TRBD1 agrees at 11 bases. The CDR3 spans 19 residues. Germline CDR1 is SGHVT and CDR2 is SQSDAQ. The CDR3 loop is CASSSEDRGRMSMNAEAFF. The CDR3 DNA sequence: TGTGCCAGCAGCTCCGAGGACAGGGGGCGGATGAGTATGAACGCTGAAGCTTTCTTT.

The CDR3 sequence: CASSLRGSTDTQYF. CDR3 bases: TGTGCCAGCAGCTTAAGGGGGAGCACAGATACGCAGTATTTT. The rearrangement joins TRBV11-3 to TRBJ2-3, with D possibly TRBD1 on 6 matching bases. The CDR3 runs 14 residues. V dropped 2 bases and J dropped 0 bases, with 6 bases sitting between them. CDR1 SGHNT and CDR2 YENEEA come from the germline V gene.

This clone was detected a few times. A read error may account for a junction end that differs from germline. V and J are TRBV6-6 and TRBJ2-7; TRBD1 matches 8 bases. The CDR3 runs 12 residues. Germline CDR1 MNHNY, CDR2 SVGAGI (reference sequence). CDR3 in DNA: TGTGCCAGCAGCCGGGACAGGCCGCCAACCGGGTTC. This gives the protein CASSRDRPPTGF.

V and J are TRBV7-3 and TRBJ1-6; no reliable D call. Looked up from germline, CDR1 is SGHTA and CDR2 is FQGTGA. V lost 2 bases and J lost 9, with 14 bases in between. The CDR3 extends over 15 amino acids. CDR3 residues: CASSLHGVGVSPLHF. DNA of the CDR3: TGTGCCAGCAGCTTACATGGGGTTGGGGTTTCACCCCTCCACTTT.

The chain has TRBV3-1 (or the pseudogene TRBV3-2) and TRBJ2-1; perhaps D is TRBD1 or TRBD2 (6 bases each). The CDR3 totals 14 residues. V gave up 8 bases and J gave up 0 bases, with 11 bases separating them. The germline CDR1 and CDR2 sequences are LGHDT and YNNKEL (reference sequence). CDR3 bases: TGTGCCAGCCGGGGGCCGGACTCCTACAATGAGCAGTTCTTC. It is translated as CASRGPDSYNEQFF.

The CDR3 coding sequence is TGCGCCAGCAGCTTGAGCACAGCGAATGAGCAGTTCTTC. This sequence encodes CASSLSTANEQFF. The chain uses TRBV5-1 and TRBJ2-1; D is unclear. Germline V gene data show CDR1 as SGHRS and CDR2 as YFSETQ. The CDR3 is 13 amino acids. Trimming shortened V by 1 base and J by 7 bases, and 9 bases separated the two germline ends.